The 24 T cell receptor beta chains listed next were all sequenced from one sample in a study of T cell clones after liver transplantation. TCRdb keeps only in-frame clones here, not all; method: immunoSEQ multiplex PCR. The sample shows around 30,000 clones, just under 95% of them seen only once. Specimen: CD8+ T cells from blood, collected 12 months after liver transplant. These receptors were obtained from a human patient who received a liver transplant. Part of the T cell pool may stem from the graft donor.

V gene TRBV19 combines with J gene TRBJ1-2; 8 positions agree with TRBD1. Trimming took 7 bases from V and 0 from J; bases not matched to a gene: 7. From germline, CDR1 is LNHDA and CDR2 SQIVND (reference sequence). This CDR3 spans 15 amino acids. The CDR3 is CASNSRGQANYGYTF. CDR3 coding DNA: TGTGCCAGTAATTCGCGGGGACAGGCTAACTATGGCTACACCTTC.

J is TRBJ1-1 and V is TRBV7-9; D unclear. The CDR3 is made up of 14 amino acids. The V and J ends lost 5 bases and 1 base respectively, with 11 bases between them. Germline V gene data show CDR1 as SEHNR and CDR2 as FQNEAQ (reference sequence). For the CDR3, the DNA is TGTGCCAGCAGCCCCAACGACGGGAACACTGAAGCTTTCTTT. Its translation: CASSPNDGNTEAFF.

The chain combines TRBV9 with TRBJ2-3; 7 bases match TRBD1. This CDR3 comprises 17 residues. Germline V gene sequence: CDR1 SGDLS, CDR2 YYNGEE. With 0 bases clipped from V and 1 base from J, the junction kept 8 bases outside the gene matches. CDR3 sequence reads: CASSVEQGQMGTDTQYF. The CDR3 DNA follows: TGTGCCAGCAGCGTAGAGCAGGGACAGATGGGCACAGATACGCAGTATTTT.

The chain is built from TRBV28 and TRBJ1-5; D is unresolved. The germline V gene encodes CDR1 MDHEN and CDR2 SYDVKM. The length of the CDR3 is 13 residues. The V and J ends lost 11 bases and 0 bases respectively, with 11 bases between them. Here the CDR3 reads CAGSDYSNQPQHF. The CDR3 region has the DNA TGTGCCGGGTCAGACTATAGCAATCAGCCCCAGCATTTT.

The chain combines TRBV4-1 with TRBJ2-7; no clear D. From germline, CDR1 is MGHRA and CDR2 YSYEKL. This CDR3 spans 13 amino acids. The V and J ends lost 5 bases and 6 bases respectively, with 14 bases between them. The CDR3 is CASSYQAGFEQYF. The CDR3 DNA reads TGCGCCAGCAGCTACCAAGCCGGCTTCGAGCAGTACTTC.

The V call is TRBV27, the J call TRBJ2-4; possibly TRBD2 for D (6 bases). V dropped 3 bases and J dropped 10 bases, with 7 bases sitting between them. The CDR3 sequence is 11 residues long. Germline CDR1 and CDR2: MNHEY and SMNVEV (reference sequence). This chain's CDR3 is CASSFGGIQYF. CDR3 bases: TGTGCCAGCAGTTTTGGGGGGATTCAGTACTTC.

The DNA for the CDR3 is TGTGCCAGCAGCAACTACCGGGACAGGGATAAGGGCTGGTACGAGCAGTACTTC. This codes for CASSNYRDRDKGWYEQYF. This chain uses TRBV7-9 with TRBJ2-7; TRBD1 matches 9 bases. V gave up 5 bases and J gave up 4 bases; unmatched junction bases: 18. Germline CDR1 and CDR2: SEHNR and FQNEAQ (reference sequence). The CDR3 runs to 18 residues.

Only a few counts were recorded for this clone. This chain uses TRBV15 with TRBJ2-3; 10 nucleotides match TRBD1. The length of the CDR3 is 16 residues. Trimming removed 5 bases from V and 2 bases from J; junction bases left unmatched: 7. Germline lookup yields CDR1 LNHNV and CDR2 YYDKDF (reference sequence). Written as DNA, the CDR3 is TGTGCCACCAGCCCTTCGGGACAGGGGTTCACAGATACGCAGTATTTT. This codes for CATSPSGQGFTDTQYF. Looking up the rest from reference TRBV15 and TRBJ2-3 gives the full variable domain: DAMVIQNPRYQVTQFGKPVTLSCSQTLNHNVMYWYQQKSSQAPKLLFHYYDKDFNNEADTPDNFQSRRPNTSFCFLDIRSPGLGDTAMYLCATSPSGQGFTDTQYFGPGTRLTVL.

The chain is built from TRBV5-1 and TRBJ1-2; TRBD1 matches at 12 bases. In germline, CDR1 is SGHRS, CDR2 YFSETQ. V was clipped by 0 bases and J by 2 bases; unmatched bases: 17. There are 21 residues in the CDR3. The CDR3, as DNA: TGCGCCAGCAGCTTGGAAGGAGGTAGGGGACAGGGGGCCTCACGGAACTATGGCTACACCTTC. Its translation is CASSLEGGRGQGASRNYGYTF.

This chain connects TRBV4-1 to TRBJ1-5; 7 bases fit TRBD1. Losses at the gene ends were 0 bases for V and 6 bases for J; bases not matched to a gene: 5. Germline assignment: CDR1 MGHRA and CDR2 YSYEKL. The length of the CDR3 is 15 residues. This CDR3 reads CASSQDEGAGQPQHF. The CDR3 DNA is TGCGCCAGCAGCCAAGATGAGGGGGCAGGTCAGCCCCAGCATTTT.

In its sample, this clone was seen once. V is TRBV11-3 and J is TRBJ2-1, with D tentatively TRBD2 (5 bases). V was trimmed by 1 base and J by 0 bases, leaving 19 bases between them. The CDR3 has 19 residues. Germline V gene data show CDR1 as SGHNT and CDR2 as YENEEA. CDR3 sequence reads: CASSLGGALPGGSYNEQFF. The CDR3 DNA reads as TGTGCCAGCAGCTTAGGGGGAGCCCTACCCGGTGGCTCCTACAATGAGCAGTTCTTC.

The chain has TRBV27 and TRBJ2-1, with a weak D call TRBD2 (6 bases). Trimming left V 4 bases short and J 5 bases short, with 12 bases between. Germline values: CDR1 MNHEY, CDR2 SMNVEV (reference sequence). The CDR3 extends over 14 amino acids. The CDR3 is CASSWSGSNNEQFF. The DNA of the CDR3 is TGTGCCAGCAGTTGGTCCGGGAGTAACAATGAGCAGTTCTTC.

The chain recombines TRBV27 with TRBJ1-2; no clear D gene. Trimming shortened V by 8 bases and J by 2 bases, and 6 bases separated the two germline ends. Germline CDR1 MNHEY, CDR2 SMNVEV (reference sequence). CDR3 length: 11 amino acids. CDR3 in amino acids: CASLDNYGYTF. In DNA, the CDR3 is TGTGCCAGCCTCGACAACTATGGCTACACCTTC.

V is TRBV27 and J is TRBJ2-1; 10 positions match TRBD2. J lost 6 bases, V lost 3 bases, and 5 bases had no gene match. The V gene's germline CDR1 is MNHEY and CDR2 SMNVEV (reference sequence). The CDR3 extends over 15 amino acids. The CDR3 region is CASSFGLAGVNEQFF. In DNA form, the CDR3 reads TGTGCCAGCAGTTTCGGGCTAGCGGGAGTCAATGAGCAGTTCTTC.

The chain combines TRBV2 with TRBJ2-7; D gene ambiguous. CDR3 size: 14 residues. The V and J ends lost 2 bases and 3 bases respectively, with 11 bases between them. Germline CDR1 reads SNHLY; CDR2 reads FYNNEI. The CDR3 region is CASSESSHHYEQYF. The CDR3, as DNA: TGTGCCAGCAGTGAATCGTCCCATCACTACGAGCAGTACTTC.

This chain joins TRBV27 and TRBJ2-7; weak D call: TRBD1 (6 bases). CDR1 and CDR2 from the germline V gene are MNHEY and SMNVEV (reference sequence). The CDR3 has 16 amino acids. V was shortened by 0 bases and J by 5 bases, with 17 bases between the two germline ends. CDR3 residues: CASSLSSFGQPDEQYF. For the CDR3, the DNA is TGTGCCAGCAGTTTATCGTCTTTTGGACAGCCAGACGAGCAGTACTTC.

The V gene is TRBV4-1, the J gene TRBJ1-5; D gene unclear. This CDR3 is 14 amino acids long. The germline V gene has CDR1 MGHRA and CDR2 YSYEKL. V lost 1 base and J 7 bases, leaving 11 bases between the germline ends. The CDR3 region has the DNA TGCGCCAGCAGCCAAGCGGAGCGTCGGCAGCCCCAGCATTTT. Its protein product is CASSQAERRQPQHF.

The chain recombines TRBV11-2 with TRBJ2-7; D ambiguous. The germline V gene encodes CDR1 SGHAT and CDR2 FQNNGV. V dropped 3 bases and J dropped 1 base, with 13 bases sitting between them. This CDR3 is 15 amino acids long. The CDR3 region is CASSFSPAESYEQYF. The CDR3 DNA follows: TGTGCCAGCAGCTTCTCTCCAGCTGAATCCTACGAGCAGTACTTC.

CDR3: CASSQGDSYNEQFF. The DNA of the CDR3 is TGTGCCAGCAGTCAAGGGGACAGCTACAATGAGCAGTTCTTC. This chain joins TRBV27 and TRBJ2-1, with 7 nucleotides matching TRBD1. Trimming cost V 5 bases and J 3 bases; bases outside gene matches: 4. The germline gives CDR1 MNHEY, CDR2 SMNVEV (reference sequence). The CDR3 runs to 14 residues.

This chain connects TRBV6-5 to TRBJ2-3; 7 bases match TRBD2. Germline values: CDR1 MNHEY, CDR2 SVGAGI. V dropped 5 bases and J dropped 0; count of bases not matched to a gene: 5. This CDR3 spans 15 amino acids. The CDR3 sequence: CASSPASGSTDTQYF. CDR3 nucleotides: TGTGCCAGCAGTCCCGCTAGCGGTAGCACAGATACGCAGTATTTT.

V gene TRBV14 combines with J gene TRBJ1-1; maybe TRBD1 (6 bases). Germline loops: CDR1 SGHDN, CDR2 FVKESK. V lost 1 base and J lost 1, with 10 bases in between. The CDR3 totals 15 residues. The CDR3 sequence is CASSQAQGRNTEAFF. In DNA, the CDR3 is TGTGCCAGCAGCCAAGCCCAGGGGAGGAACACTGAAGCTTTCTTT.

This clone was counted once. The chain employs TRBV27 and TRBJ2-5; 7 bases are a match to TRBD2. With V trimmed by 7 bases and J by 5 bases, 13 bases remained unmatched. Germline V CDR1 and CDR2: MNHEY, SMNVEV (reference sequence). The CDR3 length is 15 residues. In DNA form, the CDR3 reads TGTGCCAGCAACCCGACGGGGGGAGGTAGGGAGACCCAGTACTTC. This translates into CASNPTGGGRETQYF.

The chain employs TRBV28 and TRBJ2-1; 9 bases are a match to TRBD1. The length of the CDR3 is 15 residues. The V gene end was trimmed by 4 bases and the J gene end by 4 bases; junction bases not matched to a gene: 5. CDR1 is MDHEN, CDR2 SYDVKM, per germline. The chain's CDR3 is CASSSRDRVYNEQFF. CDR3 nucleotides: TGTGCCAGCAGTTCTCGGGACAGGGTATACAATGAGCAGTTCTTC.

The chain carries TRBV9 and TRBJ2-5; 8 bases fit TRBD1. Looked up from germline, CDR1 is SGDLS and CDR2 is YYNGEE. The CDR3 extends over 15 amino acids. J gave up 5 bases and V 3 bases, and 9 bases lay outside the gene matches. CDR3 DNA: TGTGCCAGCAGCGAGGGCCAGGGGGCGGGCGAGACCCAGTACTTC. It yields the protein CASSEGQGAGETQYF. Full variable domain (rest looked up from reference TRBV9 and TRBJ2-5): DSGVTQTPKHLITATGQRVTLRCSPRSGDLSVYWYQQSLDQGLQFLIQYYNGEERAKGNILERFSAQQFPDLHSELNLSSLELGDSALYFCASSEGQGAGETQYFGPGTRLLVL.